This paragraph reports one T cell receptor (beta chain). Its specificity is not known. TCRdb ran MiXCR on the 5' RACE reads and lists one entry per CDR3 protein. The data show around 570,000 distinct CDR3 sequences, more than 9% seen once. The record originates from a study of identical twins. Study results and limitations: Less excess twin sharing appeared in beta out-of-frame sequences.

CDR1 is MNHEY and CDR2 is SMNVEV in the germline V gene (reference sequence). The junction had 7 bases not matched to a gene; V was cut back by 2 bases and J by 5 bases. CDR3 length: 15 amino acids. These data were likewise used in another study, on yellow fever vaccine responses in identical twins.

The chain employs TRBV27 and TRBJ2-5; 8 nucleotides line up with TRBD1. The receptor's source is a woman aged 18-30 years in good health. The specimen sequenced was PBMCs. Here the CDR3 DNA reads TGTGCCAGCAGTTTACACAGGGGGGCTCGGGAGACCCAGTACTTC. It specifies CASSLHRGARETQYF.